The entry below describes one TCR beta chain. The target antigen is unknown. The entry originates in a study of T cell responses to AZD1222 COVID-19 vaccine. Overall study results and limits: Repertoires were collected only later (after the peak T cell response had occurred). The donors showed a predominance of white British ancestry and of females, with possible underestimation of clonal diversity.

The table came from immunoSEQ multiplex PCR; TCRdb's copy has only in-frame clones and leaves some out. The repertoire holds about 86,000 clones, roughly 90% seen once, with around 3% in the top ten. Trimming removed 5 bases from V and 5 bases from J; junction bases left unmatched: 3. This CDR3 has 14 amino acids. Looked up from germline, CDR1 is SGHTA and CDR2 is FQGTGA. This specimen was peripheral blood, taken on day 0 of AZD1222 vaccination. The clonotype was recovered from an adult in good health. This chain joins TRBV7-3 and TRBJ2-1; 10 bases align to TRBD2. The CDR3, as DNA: TGTGCCAGCAGCGGGACTAGCGATAACAATGAGCAGTTCTTC. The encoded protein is CASSGTSDNNEQFF. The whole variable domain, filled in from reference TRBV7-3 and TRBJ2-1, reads GAGVSQTPSNKVTEKGKYVELRCDPISGHTALYWYRQSLGQGPEFLIYFQGTGAADDSGLPNDRFFAVRPEGSVSTLKIQRTERGDSAVYLCASSGTSDNNEQFFGPGTRLTVL.